Presented here are 10 T cell receptor beta chains from one specimen sequenced in a study of cytomegalovirus exposure and HLA in healthy donors. Measured with immunoSEQ multiplex PCR; TCRdb has only the in-frame clones, and not every one. The sample yields hundreds of thousands of clones, less than 85% seen once. Sequencing used PBMCs. The receptors derive from a woman between 18 and 30 years old in good health and CMV-seronegative.

This chain uses TRBV29-1 with TRBJ2-2; 9 bases match TRBD1. J gave up 5 bases and V 7 bases, and 8 bases lay outside the gene matches. The length of the CDR3 is 14 residues. CDR1 is SQVTM and CDR2 is ANQGSEA in the germline V gene. CDR3 loop: CSAQGQGGTGELFF. The CDR3 DNA reads TGCAGCGCCCAGGGACAGGGCGGGACCGGGGAGCTGTTTTTT.

This sequence joins TRBV5-4 and TRBJ1-1; D gene ambiguous. The ends were cut back, 4 bases at V and 5 bases at J, with 18 bases in the middle. Germline CDR1 SGHNT, CDR2 YYREEE (reference sequence). The CDR3 length is 15 residues. The CDR3 DNA reads as TGTGCCAGCAGCGCCCGAGAAGCCGTTTGGACTGAAGCTTTCTTT. It codes for CASSAREAVWTEAFF. Filled out from reference TRBV5-4 and TRBJ1-1, the complete variable domain reads ETGVTQSPTHLIKTRGQQVTLRCSSQSGHNTVSWYQQALGQGPQFIFQYYREEENGRGNFPPRFSGLQFPNYSSELNVNALELDDSALYLCASSAREAVWTEAFFGQGTRLTVV.

The chain is built from TRBV9 and TRBJ2-1; a possible D gene is TRBD2 (6 bases). CDR3 length: 16 residues. V was cut by 3 bases and J by 2 bases, with 15 bases left in between. Germline V gene sequence: CDR1 SGDLS, CDR2 YYNGEE. CDR3 loop: CASSAHSRGTYNEQFF. CDR3 sequence (DNA): TGTGCCAGCAGCGCGCACTCTCGCGGGACCTACAATGAGCAGTTCTTC.

The chain carries TRBV2 and TRBJ2-3; no clear D. V lost 7 bases, J lost 0 bases, and 14 bases lay in between. This CDR3 region has 15 residues. CDR1 is SNHLY and CDR2 is FYNNEI in the germline V gene. The CDR3: CASTEGRVSTDTQYF. The CDR3 DNA follows: TGTGCCAGCACCGAAGGTAGGGTGAGCACAGATACGCAGTATTTT.

This clone was recorded a few times. The CDR3 protein is CASTPARSEAFF. The CDR3 region has the DNA TGTGCCAGCACGCCCGCCAGGTCTGAAGCTTTCTTT. The J gene is TRBJ1-1, the V gene TRBV2; D unresolved. The V gene's germline CDR1 is SNHLY and CDR2 FYNNEI. The CDR3 covers 12 residues. With 7 bases removed from V and 6 bases from J, the gap between germline ends came to 12 bases.

As DNA, the CDR3 is TGTGCCAGCAGTGCCAGGGGAAGCAATCAGCCCCAGCATTTT. It is translated as CASSARGSNQPQHF. V and J are TRBV2 and TRBJ1-5; possibly TRBD1 for D (6 bases). Germline lookup yields CDR1 SNHLY and CDR2 FYNNEI. Trimming removed 4 bases from V and 1 base from J, with 8 bases in between. The CDR3 has 14 residues. Together with reference TRBV2 and TRBJ1-5, the CDR3 gives the full variable domain: EPEVTQTPSHQVTQMGQEVILRCVPISNHLYFYWYRQILGQKVEFLVSFYNNEISEKSEIFDDQFSVERPDGSNFTLKIRSTKLEDSAMYFCASSARGSNQPQHFGDGTRLSIL.

V and J are TRBV11-2 and TRBJ2-3, with 9 bases lining up with TRBD2. This CDR3 contains 15 residues. Germline assignment: CDR1 SGHAT and CDR2 FQNNGV. J was trimmed by 5 bases and V by 5 bases; bases with no gene match: 8. In nucleotides, the CDR3 is TGTGCCAGCAGCCCAAGGACTAGCGAAGGAGATACGCAGTATTTT. Protein product: CASSPRTSEGDTQYF.

This clone was seen a few times. The chain links TRBV18 to TRBJ1-2; TRBD1 aligns across 8 bases. The CDR3 runs 13 residues. Germline lookup yields CDR1 KGHSH and CDR2 LQKENI. Unmatched junction bases numbered 6, after V lost 6 bases and J lost 6 bases. DNA of the CDR3: TGTGCCAGCTCCCGACAGGGGACAAATGGCTACACCTTC. Translation: CASSRQGTNGYTF.

This rearrangement joins TRBV7-3 to TRBJ2-2; D could derive from TRBD1 or TRBD2 (5 bases each). CDR3 length: 13 residues. Trimming took off 0 bases at V and 6 bases at J, with 5 bases between the two ends. CDR1 and CDR2 (germline): SGHTA, FQGTGA. The chain's CDR3 is CASSLTGPGELFF. CDR3 DNA: TGTGCCAGCAGCTTAACGGGACCCGGGGAGCTGTTTTTT. Supplemented by reference TRBV7-3 and TRBJ2-2, the full variable domain reads GAGVSQTPSNKVTEKGKYVELRCDPISGHTALYWYRQSLGQGPEFLIYFQGTGAADDSGLPNDRFFAVRPEGSVSTLKIQRTERGDSAVYLCASSLTGPGELFFGEGSRLTVL.

The chain combines TRBV15 with TRBJ1-4, with D uncertain. Per the germline V gene, CDR1 is LNHNV and CDR2 is YYDKDF (reference sequence). This CDR3 has 17 amino acids. V lost 5 bases, J lost 6 bases, and 22 bases lay in between. The CDR3 reads CATSRGGRILRDEKLFF. The CDR3 DNA reads as TGTGCCACCAGCCGGGGAGGACGGATCCTTAGGGATGAAAAACTGTTTTTT.